This T cell receptor beta chain comes out of a study of STAT3 mutations in large granular lymphocyte leukemia. There are 13 residues in the CDR3. From germline, CDR1 is SGHRS and CDR2 YFSETQ. The ends were cut back, 0 bases at V and 3 bases at J, with 3 bases in the middle. About this clone itself: Its antigen remains unknown.

Each sample's TCRbeta library yielded on average about 40,773 productive templates. Sequencing was performed with immunoSEQ multiplex PCR; in TCRdb, only in-frame clones are kept and a portion is missing. The table shows roughly 40,000 clones, with around nine tenths occurring only once. Whole-study results and caveats: At least one immunodominant TCR beta clonotype appeared in every T-cell large granular lymphocyte leukemia patient.

Input material: PBMCs. V and J are TRBV5-1 and TRBJ2-2; no clear D. The receptor comes from a human donor with T large granular lymphocyte leukemia. Some clones in this sample may be carry-over from other donors' samples. The CDR3 DNA reads as TGCGCCAGCAGCTTGGTCGACACCGGGGAGCTGTTTTTT. Protein sequence: CASSLVDTGELFF. Combining the CDR3 with reference TRBV5-1 and TRBJ2-2 gives the whole variable domain KAGVTQTPRYLIKTRGQQVTLSCSPISGHRSVSWYQQTPGQGLQFLFEYFSETQRNKGNFPGRFSGRQFSNSRSEMNVSTLELGDSALYLCASSLVDTGELFFGEGSRLTVL.